These 23 T cell receptor beta chains were sequenced from one sample in a study of T cell responses to AZD1222 COVID-19 vaccine. Produced via immunoSEQ multiplex PCR; TCRdb's table is partial and in-frame only. Here the sample spans about 94,000 clones, around nine tenths being singletons. Here the sequenced sample was peripheral blood, taken on day 0 of AZD1222 vaccination. The receptors were gathered from an adult in good health.

This rearrangement joins TRBV30 to TRBJ2-5; perhaps TRBD2 as D (6 bases). V lost 1 base, J lost 5 bases, and 17 bases lay in between. Per germline, CDR1 GTSNPN and CDR2 SVGIG (reference sequence). The CDR3 extends over 15 amino acids. The CDR3 nucleotides read TGTGCCTGGAGTGGGCAGGACCCTCGGGGGGAGACCCAGTACTTC. This gives the protein CAWSGQDPRGETQYF.

The chain is built from TRBV5-5 and TRBJ2-7, with D tentatively TRBD1 (5 bases). The CDR3 extends over 17 amino acids. Per germline, CDR1 SGHKS and CDR2 YYEKEE (reference sequence). The V end lost 0 bases, the J end lost 3 bases, and 19 bases lay between the germline ends. The CDR3 DNA follows: TGTGCCAGCAGCTTGGCAGGGCAGTCTAGGGCCTACTACGAGCAGTACTTC. Its protein is CASSLAGQSRAYYEQYF.

The chain carries TRBV30 and TRBJ2-6; no definite D call. This CDR3 has 14 residues. Germline V lookup: CDR1 GTSNPN, CDR2 SVGIG (reference sequence). The germline V and J ends were trimmed by 5 bases and 0 bases, with 8 bases remaining between them. CDR3 residues: CAWGDNSGANVLTF. CDR3 DNA sequence: TGTGCCTGGGGCGACAACTCTGGGGCCAACGTCCTGACTTTC.

This sequence joins TRBV7-8 and TRBJ2-1, with 8 nucleotides matching TRBD1. CDR3 size: 17 residues. CDR1 is SGHVS and CDR2 is FQNEAQ in the germline V gene. J was trimmed by 7 bases and V by 4 bases; bases with no gene match: 15. Here the CDR3 DNA reads TGTGCCAGCAGCTCGCTACTCGGACAGGGCGTTTCGAATGAGCAGTTCTTC. As protein: CASSSLLGQGVSNEQFF.

The CDR3 here is CASRATSGGSSYEQYF. CDR3 coding DNA: TGTGCCAGCAGAGCGACTAGCGGGGGTAGCTCCTACGAGCAGTACTTC. This rearrangement joins TRBV11-2 to TRBJ2-7; 12 bases are shared with TRBD2. This CDR3 has 16 amino acids. Trimming cost V 6 bases and J 0 bases; bases outside gene matches: 6. Germline V lookup: CDR1 SGHAT, CDR2 FQNNGV.

V gene TRBV10-3 combines with J gene TRBJ1-3; D is uncertain. There are 15 residues in the CDR3. Germline V lookup: CDR1 ENHRY, CDR2 SYGVKD. Trimming removed 5 bases from V and 0 bases from J, with 11 bases in between. The CDR3 sequence: CAISQGYLSGNTIYF. In nucleotides, the CDR3 is TGTGCCATCAGTCAAGGGTACCTCTCTGGAAACACCATATATTTT.

V usage is TRBV9 and J usage is TRBJ2-5; TRBD2 matches at 8 bases. CDR1 is SGDLS and CDR2 is YYNGEE in the germline V gene. CDR3 size: 16 residues. V gave up 4 bases and J gave up 4 bases; unmatched junction bases: 12. The DNA for the CDR3 is TGTGCCAGCAGCTACGACCCGGGGGGGCAGGGAGAGACCCAGTACTTC. Amino acid sequence: CASSYDPGGQGETQYF.

This chain uses TRBV19 with TRBJ1-1; the D is unclear. CDR3 size: 14 residues. V lost 3 bases, J lost 8 bases, and 16 bases lay in between. Germline V gene data show CDR1 as LNHDA and CDR2 as SQIVND (reference sequence). CDR3 DNA sequence: TGTGCCAGTAGTATCTCTCGCCAGGAAGGAGAAGCTTTCTTT. Its translation is CASSISRQEGEAFF.

The chain combines TRBV6-5 with TRBJ2-5, with D possibly called TRBD1 or TRBD2 (5 bases each). Germline V CDR1 and CDR2: MNHEY, SVGAGI. V dropped 6 bases and J dropped 5 bases, with 19 bases sitting between them. This CDR3 comprises 15 residues. DNA for the CDR3: TGTGCCAGCAGCCCCAAGGGGATCAGGAGGGAGACCCAGTACTTC. Protein: CASSPKGIRRETQYF.

The chain recombines TRBV2 with TRBJ2-2; D is tentatively TRBD1 or TRBD2 (5 bases each). The ends were cut back, 7 bases at V and 2 bases at J, with 11 bases in the middle. The CDR3 is made up of 14 amino acids. The germline CDR1 and CDR2 sequences are SNHLY and FYNNEI. CDR3 coding DNA: TGTGCCAGCAATGAGGGGCCAAACACCGGGGAGCTGTTTTTT. Amino acid sequence: CASNEGPNTGELFF.

The rearrangement joins TRBV4-1 to TRBJ2-7; no firm D call. Trimming removed 1 base at V and 2 bases at J, with 6 bases between. Germline-derived CDR1 and CDR2 are MGHRA and YSYEKL. CDR3 length equals 13 residues. In DNA form, the CDR3 reads TGCGCCAGCAGCCAAGCCCATACCTACGAGCAGTACTTC. Its translation is CASSQAHTYEQYF.

In this sample, this clone turned up once. The CDR3 loop is CASSYAGVLLHF. CDR3 sequence (DNA): TGTGCCAGCAGTTACGCCGGGGTTCTCCTCCACTTT. The chain employs TRBV6-6 and TRBJ1-6; D unresolved. V lost 2 bases and J 15 bases, leaving 11 bases between the germline ends. This CDR3 has 12 residues. Looked up from germline, CDR1 is MNHNY and CDR2 is SVGAGI (reference sequence).

There are a few counts of this clone. The chain combines TRBV30 with TRBJ1-1; D remains ambiguous. With 0 bases removed from V and 0 bases from J, the gap between germline ends came to 8 bases. Germline V lookup: CDR1 GTSNPN, CDR2 SVGIG (reference sequence). The CDR3 spans 14 residues. The CDR3 loop reads CAWSVRAMNTEAFF. Written as DNA, the CDR3 is TGTGCCTGGAGTGTCCGGGCTATGAACACTGAAGCTTTCTTT.

The J gene is TRBJ2-2, the V gene TRBV30; no firm D call. This CDR3 has 13 amino acids. The V end was cut by 4 bases, the J end by 0 bases, with 6 bases between. Germline V CDR1 and CDR2: GTSNPN, SVGIG (reference sequence). The chain's CDR3 is CAWTTANTGELFF. CDR3 nucleotides: TGTGCCTGGACAACAGCGAACACCGGGGAGCTGTTTTTT.

The chain recombines TRBV6-5 with TRBJ1-1; the D is unclear. This CDR3 has 13 amino acids. Trimming took 2 bases from V and 1 from J, leaving 5 bases between them. CDR1 and CDR2 (germline): MNHEY, SVGAGI. For the CDR3, the DNA is TGTGCCAGCAGTTACCTGGGGAACACTGAAGCTTTCTTT. Protein sequence: CASSYLGNTEAFF.

In DNA, the CDR3 is TGTGCGATGGGCCGAACCGCCGGGGAGCTGTTTTTT. It translates to CAMGRTAGELFF. This rearrangement joins TRBV6-5 to TRBJ2-2; D uncertain. The CDR3 consists of 12 residues. CDR1 is MNHEY and CDR2 is SVGAGI in the germline V gene.

The chain links TRBV11-1 to TRBJ2-3, with TRBD2 identical over 11 bases. Germline loops: CDR1 SGHAT, CDR2 FQDESV (reference sequence). The CDR3 sequence is 16 residues long. V was clipped by 2 bases and J by 5 bases; unmatched bases: 6. The CDR3 bases are TGTGCCAGCAGCTTAATAGCGGGGGGGCCCGGAGATACGCAGTATTTT. Translated: CASSLIAGGPGDTQYF.

This chain links TRBV7-2 with TRBJ1-5; the D gene is possibly TRBD1 (5 bases). The CDR3 has 13 amino acids. Germline-derived CDR1 and CDR2 are SGHTA and FQGNSA. Trimming shortened V by 8 bases and J by 2 bases, and 10 bases separated the two germline ends. The CDR3 spells CASGWDRNQPQHF. The CDR3 DNA reads as TGTGCCAGCGGATGGGACCGCAATCAGCCCCAGCATTTT.

V usage is TRBV30 and J usage is TRBJ1-6, with TRBD1 identical over 8 bases. CDR1 and CDR2 from the germline V gene are GTSNPN and SVGIG (reference sequence). With 1 base clipped from V and 10 bases from J, the junction kept 6 bases outside the gene matches. The CDR3 is 14 amino acids. The CDR3 coding sequence is TGTGCCTGGAGTGGGGACAGGCTAAGATCACCCCTCCACTTT. It is translated as CAWSGDRLRSPLHF.

This chain joins TRBV11-2 and TRBJ1-2; TRBD1 is a possible D gene (5 bases). The V gene's germline CDR1 is SGHAT and CDR2 FQNNGV. The V gene lost 5 bases and the J gene lost 2 bases, with 9 bases spanning the gap. The CDR3 spans 13 residues. CDR3 nucleotides: TGTGCCAGCAGCCCCAGGGTAAACTATGGCTACACCTTC. Amino acids: CASSPRVNYGYTF.

This chain links TRBV18 with TRBJ1-6; D uncertain. Germline values: CDR1 KGHSH, CDR2 LQKENI. The CDR3 consists of 13 residues. The V end was cut by 3 bases, the J end by 4 bases, with 4 bases between. The CDR3, as DNA: TGTGCCAGCTCACCCGGGTATAATTCACCCCTCCACTTT. This sequence encodes CASSPGYNSPLHF.

This chain joins TRBV4-1 and TRBJ1-3, with D possibly TRBD1 on 6 matching bases. The CDR3 has 15 amino acids. Germline CDR1 MGHRA, CDR2 YSYEKL. Trimming cost V 6 bases and J 2 bases, with 14 bases left between them. The CDR3 DNA follows: TGCGCCAGCAGTCCGATTGAGGGGGCTGGAAACACCATATATTTT. This encodes CASSPIEGAGNTIYF.

The gene calls are TRBV2 and TRBJ2-7, with TRBD1 matching 7 bases. Germline CDR1 SNHLY, CDR2 FYNNEI. The CDR3 has 13 amino acids. J was trimmed by 4 bases and V by 4 bases; bases with no gene match: 4. The CDR3, as DNA: TGTGCCAGCAGTGTTTCCAGGGGGTACGAGCAGTACTTC. Translation gives CASSVSRGYEQYF.